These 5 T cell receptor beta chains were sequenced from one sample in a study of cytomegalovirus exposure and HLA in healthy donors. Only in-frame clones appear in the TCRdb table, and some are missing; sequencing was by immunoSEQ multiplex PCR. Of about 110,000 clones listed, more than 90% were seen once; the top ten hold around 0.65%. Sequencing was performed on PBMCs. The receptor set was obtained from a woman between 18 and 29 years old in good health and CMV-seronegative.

The CDR3 nucleotides read TGTGCCAGCAGCTCTTCCGGGACTATAAGCCCAGATACGCAGTATTTT. Its protein product is CASSSSGTISPDTQYF. The chain combines TRBV13 with TRBJ2-3; 7 bases map to TRBD2. This CDR3 has 16 amino acids. The trim removed 4 bases at V and 4 bases at J, leaving 11 bases unmatched. The V gene's germline CDR1 is PRHDT and CDR2 FYEKMQ (reference sequence). Full variable domain (outside the CDR3, taken from reference TRBV13 and TRBJ2-3): AAGVIQSPRHLIKEKRETATLKCYPIPRHDTVYWYQQGPGQDPQFLISFYEKMQSDKGSIPDRFSAQQFSDYHSELNMSSLELGDSALYFCASSSSGTISPDTQYFGPGTRLTVL.

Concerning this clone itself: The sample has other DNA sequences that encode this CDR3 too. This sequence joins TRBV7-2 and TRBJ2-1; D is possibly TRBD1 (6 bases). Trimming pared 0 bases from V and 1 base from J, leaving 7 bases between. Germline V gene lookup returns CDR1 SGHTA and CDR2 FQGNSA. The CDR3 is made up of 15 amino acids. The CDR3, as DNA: TGTGCCAGCAGCTTAGCGAGGGGGTCCTACAATGAGCAGTTCTTC. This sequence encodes CASSLARGSYNEQFF. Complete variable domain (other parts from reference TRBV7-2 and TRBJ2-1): GAGVSQSPSNKVTEKGKDVELRCDPISGHTALYWYRQSLGQGLEFLIYFQGNSAPDKSGLPSDRFSAERTGGSVSTLTIQRTQQEDSAVYLCASSLARGSYNEQFFGPGTRLTVL.

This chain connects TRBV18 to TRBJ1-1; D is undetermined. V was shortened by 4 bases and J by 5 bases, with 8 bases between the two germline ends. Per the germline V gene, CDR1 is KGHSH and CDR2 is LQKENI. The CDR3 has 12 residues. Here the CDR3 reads CASSRGGTEAFF. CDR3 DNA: TGTGCCAGCTCACGAGGAGGGACTGAAGCTTTCTTT. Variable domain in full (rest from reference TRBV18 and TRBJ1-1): NAGVMQNPRHLVRRRGQEARLRCSPMKGHSHVYWYRQLPEEGLKFMVYLQKENIIDESGMPKERFSAEFPKEGPSILRIQQVVRGDSAAYFCASSRGGTEAFFGQGTRLTVV.

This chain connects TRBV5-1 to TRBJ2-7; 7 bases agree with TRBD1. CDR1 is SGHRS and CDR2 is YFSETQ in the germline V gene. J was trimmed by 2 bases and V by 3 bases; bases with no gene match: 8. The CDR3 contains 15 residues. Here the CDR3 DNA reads TGCGCCAGCAGCTATCCGGGACAGACACCCTACGAGCAGTACTTC. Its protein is CASSYPGQTPYEQYF.

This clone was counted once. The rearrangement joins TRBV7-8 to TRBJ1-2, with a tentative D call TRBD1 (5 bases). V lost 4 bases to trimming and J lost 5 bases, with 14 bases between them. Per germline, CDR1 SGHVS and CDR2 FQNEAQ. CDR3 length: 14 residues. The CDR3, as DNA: TGTGCCAGCAGCTCCTCTGGGGGGTTTTATGGCTACACCTTC. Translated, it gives CASSSSGGFYGYTF.